The rows below give T cell receptor beta chains drawn from one sample of a study of T cell repertoires in breast cancer. One entry per CDR3 protein, called by TCRdb with MiXCR from the emulsion pairing reads. Altogether tens of thousands of distinct CDR3 sequences are present, less than 55% being singletons, with the ten largest covering less than 70%. The material sequenced was CD8+ T cells. These receptors all stem from a pool of human donors with breast cancer or a healthy control (not recorded which). The CDR3 runs from the conserved cysteine through the conserved F or W. Fields, in order: V gene, D gene, J gene, clone size, CDR3 DNA, CDR3 protein. A D gene is named only where the DNA matches it firmly. Size tells how often a clone was seen (once, few, many) or the class of an expanded clone, and some rows leave it out.

>TRBV20-1|TRBD2|TRBJ2-7|many
TGCAGTGCTCCAACTAGCGGGGTCTCCTACGAGCAGTACTTC
CSAPTSGVSYEQYF
>TRBV2|-|TRBJ2-7|-
TGTGCCAGCAGTCCAGCCAACTACGAGCAGTACTTC
CASSPANYEQYF
>TRBV7-2|-|TRBJ2-2|few
TGTGCCAGCAGCTTTTGGGCTAGCCAGGAGCTGTTTTTT
CASSFWASQELFF
>TRBV7-6|-|TRBJ2-7|-
TGTGCCAGCAGCAACGATCGTCAGAGGCCAAACTACGAGCAGTACTTC
CASSNDRQRPNYEQYF
>TRBV29-1|-|TRBJ2-3|few
TGCAGCGTTAACCAGATGCCAGATACGCAGTATTTT
CSVNQMPDTQYF
>TRBV7-2|TRBD2|TRBJ2-2|-
TGTGCCAGCAGGAGAGCGGGAGGAGCGAACACCGGGGAGCTGTTTTTT
CASRRAGGANTGELFF
>TRBV28|TRBD1|TRBJ1-1|-
TGTGCCAGCAGTCAGTCTTACATCGCCGGGACAGGGGGGAACACTGAAGCTTTCTTT
CASSQSYIAGTGGNTEAFF
>TRBV11-2|-|TRBJ2-7|-
TGTGCCAGCAGCTTAGACTCCTCCTTAAACTACGAGCAGTACTTC
CASSLDSSLNYEQYF
>TRBV2|-|TRBJ1-2|-
TGTGCCAGCAGTAAAGTCGGTGAAGGGAATGGCTACACCTTC
CASSKVGEGNGYTF
>TRBV20-1|-|TRBJ1-1|-
TGCAGTGTGGGGACCCCTGAAGCTTTCTTT
CSVGTPEAFF
>TRBV10-3|-|TRBJ1-1|few
TGTGCCATCAGTCAATTGAACACTGAAGCTTTCTTT
CAISQLNTEAFF
>TRBV20-1|TRBD1|TRBJ1-1|-
TGCAGTGCTAGAGATATTCGGGACAGGGAGGACACTGAAGCTTTCTTT
CSARDIRDREDTEAFF
>TRBV20-1|-|TRBJ1-1|many
TGCAGTGCTAGAGATCATCGAAAAAACACTGAAGCTTTCTTT
CSARDHRKNTEAFF
>TRBV19|-|TRBJ2-2|-
TGTGCCACCGGGACTGGGGAGCTGTTTTTT
CATGTGELFF
>TRBV20-1|TRBD2|TRBJ2-3|-
TGCAGTGCTCGCCCCCGCGGGAGGGCAGAAGATACGCAGTATTTT
CSARPRGRAEDTQYF
>TRBV29-1|TRBD2|TRBJ2-3|-
TGCAGCGTTGCGCCAGCGGGGATGACAGATACGCAGTATTTT
CSVAPAGMTDTQYF
>TRBV27|-|TRBJ1-6|-
TGTGCCAGCAGTTCCCGGGGCTCCTATAATTCACCCCTCCACTTT
CASSSRGSYNSPLHF
>TRBV20-1|TRBD1|TRBJ1-2|-
TGCAGTGCTAGAGATAGGACAGGCGTCAACACCTTC
CSARDRTGVNTF
>TRBV2|-|TRBJ1-1|-
TGTGCCAGCAGTGCCTACACTGAAGCTTTCTTT
CASSAYTEAFF
>TRBV27|-|TRBJ1-5|few
TGTGCCAGCAGTTTTCGGCGGGATCAGCCCCAGCATTTT
CASSFRRDQPQHF
>TRBV6-6|-|TRBJ2-6|-
TGTGCCAGCAGTCGGGGACCCGTCTTAGAGGCCAACGTCCTGACTTTC
CASSRGPVLEANVLTF
>TRBV2|-|TRBJ2-7|-
TGTGCCAGCAAGAGGGATCTCCACTCCTACGAGCAGTACTTC
CASKRDLHSYEQYF
>TRBV7-3|-|TRBJ2-5|-
TGTGCCAGCAGCATGGAAGTTACATCCCGGGGGGAGACCCAGTACTTC
CASSMEVTSRGETQYF
>TRBV7-9|TRBD1|TRBJ2-5|-
TGTGCCAGCAGCTCATTTTCAGGGGGAGAGACCCAGTACTTC
CASSSFSGGETQYF
>TRBV6-5|TRBD1|TRBJ1-1|-
TGTGCCAGCAGTTACAGCCTGACAGGGGGGGTGAACACTGAAGCTTTCTTT
CASSYSLTGGVNTEAFF
>TRBV3-1|-|TRBJ2-1|few
TGTGCCAGCAGCAATAGCGGCGACTTTAATGAGCAGTTCTTC
CASSNSGDFNEQFF
>TRBV2|TRBD1|TRBJ1-1|-
TGTGCCAGCAGTGGACAGGGGGCATCCGGTGAAGCTTTCTTT
CASSGQGASGEAFF
>TRBV6-5|-|TRBJ2-7|many
TGTGCCAGCAGTTACATGGGGGTGGCTAGCGCTCACTACGAGCAGTACTTC
CASSYMGVASAHYEQYF
>TRBV7-8|TRBD1|TRBJ2-7|-
TGTGCCAGCAGCTTACAGTCTGGGACAGGGAACTACGAGCAGTACTTC
CASSLQSGTGNYEQYF
>TRBV5-8|TRBD2|TRBJ2-1|-
TGTGCCAGCAGCTTGAGGACTGGTTACGGGGGGGCCAGTAAGCAGTTCTTC
CASSLRTGYGGASKQFF
>TRBV5-1|-|TRBJ1-1|-
TGCGCCAGCAGCTTGGCGCAGGGTTACACTGAAGCTTTCTTT
CASSLAQGYTEAFF
>TRBV7-6|-|TRBJ1-1|-
TGTGCCAGCAGCCCCCGACAGATGAACACTGGAGCTTTCTTT
CASSPRQMNTGAFF
>TRBV20-1|TRBD1|TRBJ1-1|-
TGCAGTGCTAGCCAGGGACAGCGGAGCACTGTAGCTTTCTTT
CSASQGQRSTVAFF
>TRBV6-5|-|TRBJ1-5|-
TGTGCCAGCAGTTTACTAGCCCCCACAGATACGCAGCATTTT
CASSLLAPTDTQHF
>TRBV30|TRBD2|TRBJ2-1|few
TGTGCCTGGAGTATACTAGCGGACTACAATGAGCAGTTCTTC
CAWSILADYNEQFF
>TRBV2|-|TRBJ2-3|few
TGTGCCAGCAGGGAAGCGGGCAGAGATACGCAGTATTTT
CASREAGRDTQYF
>TRBV19|-|TRBJ2-1|few
TGTGCCAGTAGTATGGCTAGCTCCTACAATGAGCAGTTCTTC
CASSMASSYNEQFF
>TRBV10-2|-|TRBJ1-2|-
TGCGCCAGCAGTACGAATAGGGGCGGCTACACCTTC
CASSTNRGGYTF
>TRBV6-1|-|TRBJ2-7|-
TGTGCCATCCTAAAAATCTCCCCCTACGAGCAGTACTTC
CAILKISPYEQYF
>TRBV6-1|-|TRBJ1-4|-
TGTGCCAGCAGAGTGGGGGGCTCTAATGAAAAACTGTTTTTT
CASRVGGSNEKLFF
>TRBV20-1|TRBD2|TRBJ2-5|few
TGCAGTGCTAGAGATCAGCGGGAGTGGGAGACCCAGTACTTC
CSARDQREWETQYF
>TRBV20-1|-|TRBJ2-7|few
TGCAGTGCTAGAGAGAACAGGGATTTATTCGACGAGCAGTACTTC
CSARENRDLFDEQYF
>TRBV7-6|-|TRBJ1-4|-
TGTGCCAGCAGCTTAGGGACAGTCATGGAAGAAAAACTGTTTTTT
CASSLGTVMEEKLFF
>TRBV18|-|TRBJ1-1|-
TGTGCCAGCTCGCAAGCTCGGACGGGGATGAACACTGAAGCTTTCTTT
CASSQARTGMNTEAFF
>TRBV10-1|-|TRBJ2-2|-
TGCGCCAGCATGGGGGGCTCGGGCACCGGGGAGCTGTTTTTT
CASMGGSGTGELFF
>TRBV19|TRBD2|TRBJ2-3|-
TGTGCCAGTAGTAACCTGGGACTAGCGGCCTGGGGAGGAGGAGATACGCAGTATTTT
CASSNLGLAAWGGGDTQYF
>TRBV9|TRBD1|TRBJ1-5|-
TGTGCCAGCAGCCCCGGGACAGGGGCCCTCAATCAGCCCCAGCATTTT
CASSPGTGALNQPQHF
>TRBV9|TRBD1|TRBJ2-1|-
TGTGCCAGCAGCGACGGGACAGGTCACTACAATGAGCAGTTCTTC
CASSDGTGHYNEQFF
>TRBV2|-|TRBJ2-3|few
TGTGCCAGCAGACGGGAGACGCGTGGAACAGATACGCAGTATTTT
CASRRETRGTDTQYF